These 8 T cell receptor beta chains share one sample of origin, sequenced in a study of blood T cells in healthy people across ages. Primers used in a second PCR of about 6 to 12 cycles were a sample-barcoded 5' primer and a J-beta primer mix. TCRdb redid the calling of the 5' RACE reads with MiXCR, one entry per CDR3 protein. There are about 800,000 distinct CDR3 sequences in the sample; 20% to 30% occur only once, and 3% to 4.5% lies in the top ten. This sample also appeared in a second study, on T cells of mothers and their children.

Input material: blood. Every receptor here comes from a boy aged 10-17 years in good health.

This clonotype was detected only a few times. In DNA form, the CDR3 reads TGTGCCAGCGAGCTCAGGCTAGCGCGGGAGGATACGCAGTATTTT. Amino acid sequence: CASELRLAREDTQYF. The rearrangement joins TRBV28 to TRBJ2-3; TRBD2 matches 7 bases. Unmatched junction bases numbered 14, after V lost 8 bases and J lost 6 bases. The CDR3 length is 15 residues. Germline values: CDR1 MDHEN, CDR2 SYDVKM.

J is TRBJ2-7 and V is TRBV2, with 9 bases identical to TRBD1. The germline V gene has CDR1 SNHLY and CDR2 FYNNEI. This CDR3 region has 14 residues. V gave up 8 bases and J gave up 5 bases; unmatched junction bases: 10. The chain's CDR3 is CASLIRDRVDEQYF. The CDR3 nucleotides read TGTGCCAGCCTAATCCGGGACAGGGTCGACGAGCAGTACTTC. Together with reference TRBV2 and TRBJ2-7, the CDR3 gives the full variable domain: EPEVTQTPSHQVTQMGQEVILRCVPISNHLYFYWYRQILGQKVEFLVSFYNNEISEKSEIFDDQFSVERPDGSNFTLKIRSTKLEDSAMYFCASLIRDRVDEQYFGPGTRLTVT.

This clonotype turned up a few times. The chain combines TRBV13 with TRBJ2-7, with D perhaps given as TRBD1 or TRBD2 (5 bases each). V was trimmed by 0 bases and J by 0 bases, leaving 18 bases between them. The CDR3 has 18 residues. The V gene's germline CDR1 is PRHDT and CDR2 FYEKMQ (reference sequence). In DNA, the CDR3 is TGTGCCAGCAGCTTAGGTATGACTGGGGCGGCGGGCTCCTACGAGCAGTACTTC. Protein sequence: CASSLGMTGAAGSYEQYF.

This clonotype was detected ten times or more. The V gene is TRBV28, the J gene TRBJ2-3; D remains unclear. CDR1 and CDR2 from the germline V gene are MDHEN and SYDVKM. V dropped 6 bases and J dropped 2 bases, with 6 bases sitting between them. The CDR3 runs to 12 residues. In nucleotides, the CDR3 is TGTGCCAGCAGCCGAAACACAGATACGCAGTATTTT. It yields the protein CASSRNTDTQYF.

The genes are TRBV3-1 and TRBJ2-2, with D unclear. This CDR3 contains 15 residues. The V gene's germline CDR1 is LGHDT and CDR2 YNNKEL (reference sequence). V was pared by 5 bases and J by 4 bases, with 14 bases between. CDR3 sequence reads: CASSVRPGPTGELFF. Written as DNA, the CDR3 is TGTGCCAGCAGCGTCCGACCCGGACCCACCGGGGAGCTGTTTTTT. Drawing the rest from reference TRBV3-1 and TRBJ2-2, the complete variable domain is DTAVSQTPKYLVTQMGNDKSIKCEQNLGHDTMYWYKQDSKKFLKIMFSYNNKELIINETVPNRFSPKSPDKAHLNLHINSLELGDSAVYFCASSVRPGPTGELFFGEGSRLTVL.

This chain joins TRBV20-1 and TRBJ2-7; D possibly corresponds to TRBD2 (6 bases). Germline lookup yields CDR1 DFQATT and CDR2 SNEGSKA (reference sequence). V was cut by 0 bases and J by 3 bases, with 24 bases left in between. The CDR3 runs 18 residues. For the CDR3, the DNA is TGCAGTGCTAGAGATGAGTACCGGATGACGGGAGTCTTCTACGAGCAGTACTTC. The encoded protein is CSARDEYRMTGVFYEQYF.

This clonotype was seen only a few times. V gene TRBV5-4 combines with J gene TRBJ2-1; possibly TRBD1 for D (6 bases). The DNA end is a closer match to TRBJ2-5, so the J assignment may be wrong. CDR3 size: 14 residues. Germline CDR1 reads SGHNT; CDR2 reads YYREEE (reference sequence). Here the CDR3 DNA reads TGTGCCAGCAGGATGACAGGAATCCAAGAGACCCAGTACTTC. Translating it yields CASRMTGIQETQYF.

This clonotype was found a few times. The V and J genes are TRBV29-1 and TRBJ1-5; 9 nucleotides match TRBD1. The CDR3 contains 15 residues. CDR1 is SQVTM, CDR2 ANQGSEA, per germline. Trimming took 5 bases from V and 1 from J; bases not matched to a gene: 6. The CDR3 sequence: CSVLTGGTSNQPQHF. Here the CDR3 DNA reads TGCAGCGTTCTTACAGGGGGCACGAGCAATCAGCCCCAGCATTTT.